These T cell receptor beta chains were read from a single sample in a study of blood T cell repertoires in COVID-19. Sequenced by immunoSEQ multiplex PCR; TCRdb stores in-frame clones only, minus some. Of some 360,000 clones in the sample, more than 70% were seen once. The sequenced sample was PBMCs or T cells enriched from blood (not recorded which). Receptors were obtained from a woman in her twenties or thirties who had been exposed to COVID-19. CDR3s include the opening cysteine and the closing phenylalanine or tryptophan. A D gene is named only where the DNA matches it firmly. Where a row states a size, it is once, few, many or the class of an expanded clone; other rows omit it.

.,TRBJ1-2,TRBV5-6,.,TGTGCCAGCAGCTTGTTGGACTCTAACTATGGCTACACCTTC,CASSLLDSNYGYTF
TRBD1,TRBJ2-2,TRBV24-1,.,TGTGCCACCAGTGACGGGACAGGGGATGGCGGGGAGCTGTTTTTT,CATSDGTGDGGELFF
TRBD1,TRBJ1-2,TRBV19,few,TGTGCCAGTAGTATACGGACAGGGCCTGGCTACACCTTC,CASSIRTGPGYTF
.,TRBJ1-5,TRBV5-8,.,TGTGCCAGCAGCTTCGGGGAGGCCAATCAGCCCCAGCATTTT,CASSFGEANQPQHF
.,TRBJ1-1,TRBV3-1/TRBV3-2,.,TGTGCCAGCAGCCAAGCACAGTCCCGAGCTTTCTTT,CASSQAQSRAFF
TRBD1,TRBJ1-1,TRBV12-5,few,TGTGCTAGTGGTTCATCCGGACAGGGCAGGGCTGAAGCTTTCTTT,CASGSSGQGRAEAFF
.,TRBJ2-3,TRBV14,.,TGTGCCAGCAGCCAAGATCGTGGGAGAGCAAATACGCAGTATTTT,CASSQDRGRANTQYF
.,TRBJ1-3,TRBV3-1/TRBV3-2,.,TGTGCCAGCAGCGCCCTGACAGGCTTCTCTGGAAACACCATATATTTT,CASSALTGFSGNTIYF
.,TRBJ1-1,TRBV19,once,TGTGCCAGTATCCTCGGGGGTGCGAGGACTGAAGCTTTCTTT,CASILGGARTEAFF
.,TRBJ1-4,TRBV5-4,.,TGTGCCAGCAGCTTGAGCCCTTACAGGGACGATGAAAAACTGTTTTTT,CASSLSPYRDDEKLFF
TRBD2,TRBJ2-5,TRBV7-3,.,TGTGCCAGCAGCTTCTGGGGCGGCGGGACTAGCGGGAGCGGGGAGACCCAGTACTTC,CASSFWGGGTSGSGETQYF
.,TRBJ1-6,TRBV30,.,TGTGCCTGGAGCGCGAATCAGGGTCCCAATTCACCCCTCCACTTT,CAWSANQGPNSPLHF
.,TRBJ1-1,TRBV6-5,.,TGTGCCAGCAGTTACCTAAAAACTGAAGCTTTCTTT,CASSYLKTEAFF
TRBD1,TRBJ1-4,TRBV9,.,TGTGCCAGCAGCCCCGGGGACAGACCCAATGAAAAACTGTTTTTT,CASSPGDRPNEKLFF
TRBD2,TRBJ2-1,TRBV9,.,TGTGCCAGCAGCGTAGTGGCTAGCGGGGCTCCCCCGCTTCCGGCAGGTGAGCAGTTCTTC,CASSVVASGAPPLPAGEQFF
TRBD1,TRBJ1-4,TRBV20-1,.,TGCAGCGGGACAGCGAATGAAAAACTGTTTTTT,CSGTANEKLFF
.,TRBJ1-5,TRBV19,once,TGTGCCAGTAGAGGAGGGGGGGTCGGGCCCCAGCATTTT,CASRGGGVGPQHF
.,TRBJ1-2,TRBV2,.,TGTGCCAGCAGTGGTCGGACAGCATATGGCTACACCTTC,CASSGRTAYGYTF
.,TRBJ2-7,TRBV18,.,TGTGCCAGCTCACCCCGGGACACCTACGAGCAGTACTTC,CASSPRDTYEQYF
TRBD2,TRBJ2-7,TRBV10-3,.,TGTGCCATCAGTGGAGCGGGGGCCTCCTACGAGCAGTACTTC,CAISGAGASYEQYF
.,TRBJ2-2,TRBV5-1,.,TGCGCCAGCAGCTTGAAGGGGACATCCACAACCGGGGAGCTGTTTTTT,CASSLKGTSTTGELFF
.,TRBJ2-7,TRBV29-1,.,TGCAGCGTTGAAGATCAAGCAGAAGGCACCGGACTTCTTGATTCCTACGAGCAGTACTTC,CSVEDQAEGTGLLDSYEQYF
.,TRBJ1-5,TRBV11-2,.,TGTGCCAGCAGCTTAGGTTCAGCCGGGCAGCCCCAGCATTTT,CASSLGSAGQPQHF
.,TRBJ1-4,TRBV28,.,TGTGCCAGCAGATTACGGTGGGGGGATGAAAAACTGTTTTTT,CASRLRWGDEKLFF
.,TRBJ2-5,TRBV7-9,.,TGTGCCAGCAGACCGACAGTACAAGAGACCCAGTACTTC,CASRPTVQETQYF
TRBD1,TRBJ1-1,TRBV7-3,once,TGTGCCAGCAGCCGAACAGGGGCGGGGGGCACTGAAGCTTTCTTT,CASSRTGAGGTEAFF
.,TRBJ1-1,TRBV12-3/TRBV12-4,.,TGTGCCAGCAGTTCTTCAGGGAACACTGAAGCTTTCTTT,CASSSSGNTEAFF
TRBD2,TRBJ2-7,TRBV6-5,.,TGTGCCAGCAGCCTGGCTAGCGGGAGTTACGAGCAGTACTTC,CASSLASGSYEQYF
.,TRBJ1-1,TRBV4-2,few,TGTGCCAGCAGCCAAGATCTCGGAGGGCCCAACACTGAAGCTTTCTTT,CASSQDLGGPNTEAFF
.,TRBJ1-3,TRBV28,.,TGTGCCAGCAGCCAGTACTCTGGAAACACCATATATTTT,CASSQYSGNTIYF
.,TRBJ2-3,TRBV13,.,TGTGCCAGCAGCTCAACACTCCGACAGGGCACAGATACGCAGTATTTT,CASSSTLRQGTDTQYF
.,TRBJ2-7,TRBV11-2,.,TGTGCCAGCAGCTCAACCCGGGACACGCCCTACGAGCAGTACTTC,CASSSTRDTPYEQYF
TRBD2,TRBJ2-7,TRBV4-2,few,TGTGCCAGCAGCCAAGCCGCGACTAGCGGCGAGCAGTACTTC,CASSQAATSGEQYF
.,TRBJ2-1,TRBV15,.,TGTGCCACCAGCAGAGCGCGGGAAGGGAGCAATGAGCAGTTCTTC,CATSRAREGSNEQFF
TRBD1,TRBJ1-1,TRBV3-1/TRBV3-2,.,TGTGCCAGCAGCCAAGGAGGGGGCGTCACTGAAGCTTTCTTT,CASSQGGGVTEAFF
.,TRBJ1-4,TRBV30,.,TGTGCCTGGAGCCCGATCGGGACTTTAAGTGAAAAACTGTTTTTT,CAWSPIGTLSEKLFF
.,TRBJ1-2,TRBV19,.,TGTGCCAGTACCCCAAGCCGGGACACCTATGGCTACACCTTC,CASTPSRDTYGYTF
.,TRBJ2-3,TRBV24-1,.,TGTGCCACCAGTGATTTCGGGGATACGCAGTATTTT,CATSDFGDTQYF
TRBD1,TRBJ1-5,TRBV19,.,TGTGCCAGTAGGGGGACAGGGAATCAGCCCCAGCATTTT,CASRGTGNQPQHF
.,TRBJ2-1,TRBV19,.,TGTGCCAGTAGCCTCTGGGAGGTGGGTCGCAATGAGCAGTTCTTC,CASSLWEVGRNEQFF
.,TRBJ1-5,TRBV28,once,TGTGCCAGCAGTTTGTTACAGGGAGATCGGCAGCCCCAGCATTTT,CASSLLQGDRQPQHF
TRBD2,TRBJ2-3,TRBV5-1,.,TGCGCCAGCGTGGAACTAGCGGGAGCAGATACGCAGTATTTT,CASVELAGADTQYF
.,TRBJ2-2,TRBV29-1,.,TGCAGCGCTGGGGTGGGGGGTATCGGGGAGCTGTTTTTT,CSAGVGGIGELFF
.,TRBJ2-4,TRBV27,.,TGTGCCAGCAGCTTGCTACCAGGGGTCTTAGCCAAAAACATTCAGTACTTC,CASSLLPGVLAKNIQYF
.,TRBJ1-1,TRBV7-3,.,TGTGCCAGCAGCTTATCAGGGGTGAACACTGAAGCTTTCTTT,CASSLSGVNTEAFF
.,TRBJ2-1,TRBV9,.,TGTGCCAGCAGCGGATATACGGGGGTCAATGAGCAGTTCTTC,CASSGYTGVNEQFF
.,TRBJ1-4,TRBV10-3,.,TGTGCCATCAGTGAAGAAGGGGATGGAGCAACTAATGAAAAACTGTTTTTT,CAISEEGDGATNEKLFF
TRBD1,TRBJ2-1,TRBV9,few,TGTGCCAGCAGCGTAGTAAGACAGGGCGGTGAGCAGTTCTTC,CASSVVRQGGEQFF
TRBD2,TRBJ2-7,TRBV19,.,TGTGCCAGTACCCCCGGGACTAGCGGGTACGAGCAGTACTTC,CASTPGTSGYEQYF
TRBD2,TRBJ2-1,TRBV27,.,TGTGCCAGCAGAAGATACGCCGGGACTAGCGGATACAATGAGCAGTTCTTC,CASRRYAGTSGYNEQFF
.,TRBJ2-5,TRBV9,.,TGTGCCAGCAGCGGCCGGGACAGCGGGTTGGAGACCCAGTACTTC,CASSGRDSGLETQYF